This T cell receptor (beta chain) was observed in a study of T cell repertoires in cytomegalovirus infection. The overall study: Public TCR beta signature analysis indicated the presence of both CMV infection and matching HLA type.

TCRdb re-analysed the reads in MiXCR, keeping a single row per CDR3 protein. Of 150,000 or so distinct CDR3 sequences listed, 5.5% to 7% are singletons. The clonotype comes from a human donor in good health (CMV status not recorded). Some clones in this sample may be carry-over from other donors' samples. The sequenced sample consisted of PBMCs.

This CDR3 is CASRRFGLAGLYEQYF. The DNA of the CDR3 is TGTGCCAGCCGGCGCTTCGGACTAGCGGGGTTATACGAGCAGTACTTC. This chain joins TRBV28 and TRBJ2-7, with 12 bases that match TRBD2. This CDR3 region has 16 residues. V was clipped by 8 bases and J by 4 bases; unmatched bases: 12. CDR1 and CDR2 from the germline V gene are MDHEN and SYDVKM. The complete variable domain, with remaining parts taken from reference TRBV28 and TRBJ2-7, reads DVKVTQSSRYLVKRTGEKVFLECVQDMDHENMFWYRQDPGLGLRLIYFSYDVKMKEKGDIPEGYSVSREKKERFSLILESASTNQTSMYLCASRRFGLAGLYEQYFGPGTRLTVT.